Included here is one T cell receptor beta chain sequence, with context. V lost 4 bases, J lost 5 bases, and 11 bases stayed unmatched. This CDR3 region has 15 residues. Germline CDR1 reads SGHRS; CDR2 reads YFSETQ. Using immunoSEQ multiplex PCR, the repertoire was profiled, and TCRdb retains in-frame clones only, with some absent. The sample includes some 110,000 clones, about 94% seen only once; the top ten take less than 2%. This specimen comes from a study of T cell changes during pregnancy in multiple sclerosis. This rearrangement joins TRBV5-1 to TRBJ2-7, with 8 positions matching TRBD1. This clonotype was obtained from a female donor with multiple sclerosis, enrolled in a pregnancy study. Sample: peripheral blood, taken in the third trimester of pregnancy. DNA for the CDR3: TGCGCCAGCAGCCTGGCCGGGACAGGAGGCGACGAGCAGTACTTC. This gives the protein CASSLAGTGGDEQYF.